A selection of T cell receptor beta chains follows, all from one sample in a study of T cell responses to AZD1222 COVID-19 vaccine. The data were produced by immunoSEQ multiplex PCR, yet TCRdb's version contains in-frame clones alone and is incomplete. The sample has 73,000 or so clones; approximately 90% are singletons. Material: peripheral blood, obtained on day 0 of AZD1222 vaccination. Source of these receptors: an adult in good health. Both conserved end residues are part of each CDR3. A D gene is named only where the DNA matches it firmly. The size entry is marked missing in some rows and otherwise reads once, few, many or a size class.

TRBV16,NA,NA,TRBJ2-7,TGTGCCAGCAGCCAATATATAGCGGAGCCCTACGAGCAGTACTTC,CASSQYIAEPYEQYF
TRBV9,NA,NA,TRBJ2-7,TGTGCCAGCAGCGGCGGTTCGATTAGCTCCTACGAGCAGTACTTC,CASSGGSISSYEQYF
TRBV18,NA,NA,TRBJ2-2,TGTGCCAGCTCACCGGGGGGTCTGAACACCGGGGAGCTGTTTTTT,CASSPGGLNTGELFF
TRBV28,NA,NA,TRBJ1-4,TGTGCCAGCGGGGTGGTAACTAATGAAAAACTGTTTTTT,CASGVVTNEKLFF
TRBV19,NA,few,TRBJ1-1,TGTGCCAGTAGTCGACTACGCAATATGGGCACTGAAGCTTTCTTT,CASSRLRNMGTEAFF
TRBV2,TRBD1,few,TRBJ1-2,TGTGCCAGCAGTGACTCGGACAGGGGGCTGGATGGCTACACCTTC,CASSDSDRGLDGYTF
TRBV7-2,NA,once,TRBJ1-2,TGTGCCAGCAGCTTAGCAATGGGAGCCTCTAACTATGGCTACACCTTC,CASSLAMGASNYGYTF
TRBV28,TRBD1,NA,TRBJ1-5,TGTGCCAGCAGTTTCACCAGGGACAGGAAGCCCCAGCATTTT,CASSFTRDRKPQHF
TRBV6-6,NA,NA,TRBJ2-7,TGTGCCAGCAGTTACGGCCGGACAGCTGCTAGAGAGCAGTACTTC,CASSYGRTAAREQYF
TRBV25-1,TRBD1,NA,TRBJ2-2,TGTGCCAGCAGGGAGACAGGGCCCCACACCGGGGAGCTGTTTTTT,CASRETGPHTGELFF
TRBV7-8,TRBD1,NA,TRBJ1-1,TGTGCCAGCAGCATCGGGACAGGGAGAGGCACTGAAGCTTTCTTT,CASSIGTGRGTEAFF
TRBV30,NA,NA,TRBJ1-2,TGTGCCTGGAGCCCGACGGGGAACTATGGCTACACCTTC,CAWSPTGNYGYTF
TRBV11-3,NA,NA,TRBJ2-3,TGTGCCAGCAGCTTAGGAGGCAGGGTAGCGGATACGCAGTATTTT,CASSLGGRVADTQYF
TRBV29-1,NA,few,TRBJ1-1,TGCAGCGTTGTGGCAGGGCGGAACACTGAAGCTTTCTTT,CSVVAGRNTEAFF
TRBV10-3,TRBD2,NA,TRBJ2-3,TGTGCCATCTTAAGCGGGGACCGCACAGATACGCAGTATTTT,CAILSGDRTDTQYF